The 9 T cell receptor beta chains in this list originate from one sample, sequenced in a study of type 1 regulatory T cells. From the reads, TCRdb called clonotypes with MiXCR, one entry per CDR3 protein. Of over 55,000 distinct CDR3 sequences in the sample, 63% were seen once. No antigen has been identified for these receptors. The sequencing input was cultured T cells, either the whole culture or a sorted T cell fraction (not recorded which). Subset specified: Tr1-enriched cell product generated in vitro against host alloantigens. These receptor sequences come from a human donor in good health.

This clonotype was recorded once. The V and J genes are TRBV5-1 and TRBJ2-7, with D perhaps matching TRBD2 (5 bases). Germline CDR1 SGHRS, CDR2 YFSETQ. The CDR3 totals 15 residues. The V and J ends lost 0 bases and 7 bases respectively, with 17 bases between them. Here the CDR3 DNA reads TGCGCCAGCAGCTTGGCCGATCAGGACTTCCAGGAGCAGTACTTC. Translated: CASSLADQDFQEQYF.

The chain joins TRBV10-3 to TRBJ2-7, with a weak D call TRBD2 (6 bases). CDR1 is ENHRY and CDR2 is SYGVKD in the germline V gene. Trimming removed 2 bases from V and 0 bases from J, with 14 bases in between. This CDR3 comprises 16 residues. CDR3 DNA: TGTGCCATCAGTGAGGGTTCTAGCGATGCCTCCTACGAGCAGTACTTC. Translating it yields CAISEGSSDASYEQYF.

The CDR3 region has the DNA TGCAGTGCTAGAGGAACTAGCGGGAGGGGTTCCTACAATGAGCAGTTCTTC. This sequence encodes CSARGTSGRGSYNEQFF. The rearrangement links TRBV20-1 to TRBJ2-1, with 13 bases matching TRBD2. CDR3 size: 17 residues. With 1 base clipped from V and 1 base from J, the junction kept 4 bases outside the gene matches. Germline V CDR1 and CDR2: DFQATT, SNEGSKA (reference sequence).

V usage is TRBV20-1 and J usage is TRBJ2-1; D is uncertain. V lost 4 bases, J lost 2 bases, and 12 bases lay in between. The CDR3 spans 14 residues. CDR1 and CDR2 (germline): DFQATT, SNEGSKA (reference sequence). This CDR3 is CSANLPRAYNEQFF. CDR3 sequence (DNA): TGCAGTGCTAACCTTCCACGGGCCTACAATGAGCAGTTCTTC.

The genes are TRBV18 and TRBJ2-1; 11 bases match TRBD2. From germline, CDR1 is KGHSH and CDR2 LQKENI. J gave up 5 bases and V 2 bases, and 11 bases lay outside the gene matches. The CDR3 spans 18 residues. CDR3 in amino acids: CASSPWGMKTSGNNEQFF. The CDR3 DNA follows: TGTGCCAGCTCACCATGGGGTATGAAGACTAGCGGGAACAATGAGCAGTTCTTC.

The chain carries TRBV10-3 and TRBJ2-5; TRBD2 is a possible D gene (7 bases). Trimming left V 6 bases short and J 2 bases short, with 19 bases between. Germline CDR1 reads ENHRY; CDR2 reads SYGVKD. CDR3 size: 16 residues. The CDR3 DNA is TGTGCCATCAGCGGAGGGGGGGACCGCCGACAAGAGACCCAGTACTTC. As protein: CAISGGGDRRQETQYF.

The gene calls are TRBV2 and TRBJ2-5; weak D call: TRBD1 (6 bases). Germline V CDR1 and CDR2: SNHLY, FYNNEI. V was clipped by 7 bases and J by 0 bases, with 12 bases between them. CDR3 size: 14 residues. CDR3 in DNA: TGTGCCAGCACCCCCGAGGGGGACCAAGAGACCCAGTACTTC. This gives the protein CASTPEGDQETQYF. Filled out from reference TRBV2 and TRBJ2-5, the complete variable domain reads EPEVTQTPSHQVTQMGQEVILRCVPISNHLYFYWYRQILGQKVEFLVSFYNNEISEKSEIFDDQFSVERPDGSNFTLKIRSTKLEDSAMYFCASTPEGDQETQYFGPGTRLLVL.

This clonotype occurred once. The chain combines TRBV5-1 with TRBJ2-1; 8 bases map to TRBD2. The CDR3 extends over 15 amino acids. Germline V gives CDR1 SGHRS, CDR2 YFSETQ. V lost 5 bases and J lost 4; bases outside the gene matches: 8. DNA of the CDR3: TGCGCCAGCAGTATTCTAGCGGGCGGGTACAATGAGCAGTTCTTC. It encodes CASSILAGGYNEQFF.

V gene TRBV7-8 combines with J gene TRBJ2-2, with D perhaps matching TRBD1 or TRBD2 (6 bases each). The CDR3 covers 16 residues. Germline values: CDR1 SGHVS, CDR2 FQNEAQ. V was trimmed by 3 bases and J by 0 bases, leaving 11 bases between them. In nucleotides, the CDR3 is TGTGCCAGCAGCTTGAGGGGGGTCGCGAACACCGGGGAGCTGTTTTTT. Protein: CASSLRGVANTGELFF.